This T cell receptor beta chain was profiled in a study of T cell responses to AZD1222 COVID-19 vaccine. Clones were read by immunoSEQ multiplex PCR, and TCRdb kept only the in-frame ones, dropping some. This sample has 150,000 or so clones; about 88% occur once, and the top ten carry around 3%. On this clone: The antigen remains undetermined.

Study-wide points: CD4 TCRs associated with vaccination spanned spike, dominating at 160-218 and 743-854. Receipt of two AZD1222 doses was followed by a rise in Spike-specific TCR breadth and depth. Regions left unmutated in variants are reportedly the target of nearly half of spike-specific TCRs.

Germline-derived CDR1 and CDR2 are MNHEY and SVGAGI. The CDR3 is 14 residues long. The V end was cut by 5 bases, the J end by 7 bases, with 12 bases between. The chain links TRBV6-5 to TRBJ1-6, with D possibly being TRBD1 (5 bases). The sequencing used peripheral blood, collected on day 0 of AZD1222 vaccination. This sequence originates from an adult in good health. This chain's CDR3 is CASSPRGENSPLHF. The DNA of the CDR3 is TGTGCCAGCAGTCCTCGGGGGGAAAATTCACCCCTCCACTTT.